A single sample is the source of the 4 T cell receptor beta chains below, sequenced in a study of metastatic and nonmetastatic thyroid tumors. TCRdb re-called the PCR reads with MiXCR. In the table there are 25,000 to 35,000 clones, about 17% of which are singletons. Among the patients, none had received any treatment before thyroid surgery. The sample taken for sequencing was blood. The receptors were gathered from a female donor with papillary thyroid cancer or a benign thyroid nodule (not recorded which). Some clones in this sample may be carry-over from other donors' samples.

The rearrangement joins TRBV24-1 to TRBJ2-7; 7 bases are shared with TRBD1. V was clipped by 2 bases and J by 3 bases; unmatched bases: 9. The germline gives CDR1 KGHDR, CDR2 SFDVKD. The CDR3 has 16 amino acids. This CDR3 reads CATSDSRQGLGYEQYF. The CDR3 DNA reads TGTGCCACCAGTGATTCAAGACAGGGATTGGGCTACGAGCAGTACTTC.

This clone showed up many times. CDR3 nucleotide sequence: TGTGCCAGCTGTTGGCGGATTGGGGAGACCCAGTACTTC. This translates into CASCWRIGETQYF. The rearrangement links TRBV2 to TRBJ2-5; D is unclear. V lost 8 bases, J lost 5 bases, and 15 bases lay in between. Germline lookup yields CDR1 SNHLY and CDR2 FYNNEI. The CDR3 is made up of 13 amino acids.

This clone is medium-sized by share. The CDR3 sequence is CASSLGGFTEAFF. The DNA for the CDR3 is TGTGCCAGCAGTTTAGGCGGTTTCACTGAAGCTTTCTTT. This rearrangement joins TRBV12-3 or TRBV12-4 to TRBJ1-1; D gene unclear. Trimming shortened V by 1 base and J by 4 bases, and 7 bases separated the two germline ends. The CDR3 is 13 amino acids.

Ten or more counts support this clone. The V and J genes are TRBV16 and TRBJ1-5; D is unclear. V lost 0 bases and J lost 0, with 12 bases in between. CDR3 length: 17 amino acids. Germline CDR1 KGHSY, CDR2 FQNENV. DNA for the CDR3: TGTGCCAGCAGCCAATCTTTAGGACGGCATAGCAATCAGCCCCAGCATTTT. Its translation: CASSQSLGRHSNQPQHF.